One T cell receptor (beta chain) is described in this entry. Its cognate antigen is unknown. The PCR ran on 60 Vbeta and 13 Jbeta primers. Produced via immunoSEQ multiplex PCR; TCRdb's table is partial and in-frame only. The sample contains tens of thousands of clones, 78% of which appear only once. V shed 5 bases and J 3 bases; nucleotides not matched to a gene: 10. Germline loops: CDR1 MNHNY, CDR2 SVGAGI (reference sequence). The CDR3 covers 15 residues. The source of the sample is a study of cytomegalovirus exposure and HLA in healthy donors. Study-level findings and limits: One variant, a missense change in DCLRE1C, was linked in a later analysis to TCR beta V- and J-gene trimming.

The V call is TRBV6-6, the J call TRBJ2-7, with 7 bases that match TRBD1. Sequencing used PBMCs. This receptor was taken from a woman in her thirties or forties in good health and CMV-seronegative. The DNA of the CDR3 is TGTGCCAGCAGTCACTTGACAGGGTTCCTCTACGAGCAGTACTTC. It yields the protein CASSHLTGFLYEQYF.